What follows are 8 T cell receptor beta chains derived from one specimen sequenced in a study of Ad26.COV2.S vaccination and SARS-CoV-2 variants. The treatment denotes: 19 received Ad26.COV2.S at low or high dose, single or two shots; several received placebo; per-sample allocation not given. Each sample was drawn 63 days after the first injection (of vaccine or placebo). Clones were sequenced by immunoSEQ multiplex PCR, and TCRdb holds only the in-frame ones, with some missing. This sample has around 250,000 clones; 87% occur once, and the top ten carry about 2.7%. Sample: peripheral blood, taken in a trial of Ad26.COV2.S vaccine versus placebo. Receptors were obtained from a person between 18 and 59 years old who received the Ad26.COV2.S COVID-19 vaccine or a placebo.

CDR3 amino acids: CASSEVAPRTGNTIYF. In nucleotides, the CDR3 is TGTGCCAGCAGTGAAGTGGCCCCCCGGACGGGAAACACCATATATTTT. This rearrangement joins TRBV2 to TRBJ1-3, with D unclear. The CDR3 runs 16 residues. The germline V and J ends were trimmed by 1 base and 4 bases, with 14 bases remaining between them. Per the germline V gene, CDR1 is SNHLY and CDR2 is FYNNEI.

The chain employs TRBV6-4 and TRBJ2-1, with 11 positions matching TRBD2. V trimming: 3 bases; J trimming: 4 bases; junction bases outside the gene matches: 2. Germline V lookup: CDR1 MRHNA, CDR2 SNTAGT. The CDR3 sequence is 15 residues long. As DNA, the CDR3 is TGTGCCAGCAGTGAGACTAGCGGGGTATACAATGAGCAGTTCTTC. Translated: CASSETSGVYNEQFF.

This chain connects TRBV5-1 to TRBJ2-3; 14 bases are shared with TRBD2. The ends lost 4 bases at V and 0 bases at J; junction bases unmatched: 7. The V gene's germline CDR1 is SGHRS and CDR2 YFSETQ. The CDR3 is made up of 18 amino acids. This CDR3 reads CASSTGTSGRQSTDTQYF. The CDR3 DNA is TGCGCCAGCAGCACCGGGACTAGCGGGAGACAGAGCACAGATACGCAGTATTTT. The entire variable domain, with the rest obtained from reference TRBV5-1 and TRBJ2-3, is as follows: KAGVTQTPRYLIKTRGQQVTLSCSPISGHRSVSWYQQTPGQGLQFLFEYFSETQRNKGNFPGRFSGRQFSNSRSEMNVSTLELGDSALYLCASSTGTSGRQSTDTQYFGPGTRLTVL.

The chain is built from TRBV18 and TRBJ2-5, with 7 bases lining up with TRBD1. Per the germline V gene, CDR1 is KGHSH and CDR2 is LQKENI. V was clipped by 4 bases and J by 5 bases; unmatched bases: 4. The CDR3 extends over 13 amino acids. The chain's CDR3 is CASSLGGSETQYF. CDR3 nucleotides: TGTGCCAGCTCACTAGGGGGCTCGGAGACCCAGTACTTC. Complete variable domain (other parts from reference TRBV18 and TRBJ2-5): NAGVMQNPRHLVRRRGQEARLRCSPMKGHSHVYWYRQLPEEGLKFMVYLQKENIIDESGMPKERFSAEFPKEGPSILRIQQVVRGDSAAYFCASSLGGSETQYFGPGTRLLVL.

This chain connects TRBV7-6 to TRBJ2-1; the match to TRBD1 covers 9 bases. This CDR3 is built from 15 residues. From germline, CDR1 is SGHVS and CDR2 FNYEAQ. Trimming took 4 bases from V and 9 from J; bases not matched to a gene: 10. CDR3 residues: CASSYGQGLTSEQFF. The CDR3 DNA reads as TGTGCCAGCAGCTACGGACAGGGGTTAACGAGTGAGCAGTTCTTC.

The gene calls are TRBV29-1 and TRBJ2-5; 10 positions agree with TRBD2. CDR1 is SQVTM, CDR2 ANQGSEA, per germline. The CDR3 consists of 15 residues. Trimming removed 8 bases from V and 2 bases from J; junction bases left unmatched: 11. In nucleotides, the CDR3 is TGCAGCACACAAACGACTAGCGGGTATCAAGAGACCCAGTACTTC. Translating gives CSTQTTSGYQETQYF.

This clone was seen a single time. The chain employs TRBV7-8 and TRBJ1-5; D not certain. The V end was cut by 0 bases, the J end by 3 bases, with 9 bases between. This CDR3 has 15 amino acids. Germline values: CDR1 SGHVS, CDR2 FQNEAQ. For the CDR3, the DNA is TGTGCCAGCAGCTTAGCTGGCGGTCTCAATCAGCCCCAGCATTTT. Translating gives CASSLAGGLNQPQHF.

The chain is built from TRBV5-6 and TRBJ1-2; D remains unclear. The length of the CDR3 is 14 residues. V lost 0 bases and J lost 0, with 6 bases in between. Germline V CDR1 and CDR2: SGHDT, YYEEEE. Written as DNA, the CDR3 is TGTGCCAGCAGCTTGGGGGGAGCTAACTATGGCTACACCTTC. Its protein product is CASSLGGANYGYTF.